The sample holds many counts of the clone carrying this T cell receptor beta chain. These data come from a study of T cells in Graves' hyperthyroidism and ophthalmopathy. Using about 10 ml of fresh peripheral blood, PBMCs were prepared. Between the trimmed V and J ends, which lost 3 bases and 0 bases, there was a span of 13 bases. The length of the CDR3 is 16 residues. CDR1 is SGHAT and CDR2 is FQNNGV in the germline V gene. The investigators amplified TCR beta CDR3 regions from RNA transcripts. TCR CDR3 regions were first amplified by RT-PCR with HTBI primers. MiXCR, applied by TCRdb to the multiplex PCR reads, yields one record per CDR3 protein. The table includes about 400,000 distinct CDR3 sequences, roughly 14% detected once.

The source material was blood. The J gene is TRBJ2-3, the V gene TRBV11-2, with D hard to call. This sequence originates from a woman between 25 and 40 years old with Graves' ophthalmopathy. The DNA for the CDR3 is TGTGCCAGCAGCTTTGAACCGGAGACTAGCACAGATACGCAGTATTTT. As protein: CASSFEPETSTDTQYF.